The 32 T cell receptor beta chains below all came from one sample that was sequenced in a study of T cell changes during pregnancy in multiple sclerosis. Here immunoSEQ multiplex PCR was the method, and the copy in TCRdb shows in-frame clones only, minus some. The table shows 35,000 to 40,000 clones, with approximately 90% occurring only once. Material: CD4+ T cells from peripheral blood mononuclear cells, obtained after pregnancy. All receptors come from a female donor in good health, enrolled as a control in a pregnancy study.

The chain's CDR3 is CASSLEAGFTYEQYF. For the CDR3, the DNA is TGCGCCAGCAGCTTGGAGGCAGGATTCACCTACGAGCAGTACTTC. V gene TRBV5-1 combines with J gene TRBJ2-7; the D is unclear. The V gene's germline CDR1 is SGHRS and CDR2 YFSETQ. V was shortened by 0 bases and J by 2 bases, with 12 bases between the two germline ends. This CDR3 comprises 15 residues.

The chain joins TRBV5-6 to TRBJ1-1; D possibly corresponds to TRBD1 (5 bases). Germline assignment: CDR1 SGHDT and CDR2 YYEEEE. The CDR3 is 14 residues long. The V end was cut by 1 base, the J end by 4 bases, with 11 bases between. CDR3 sequence: CASSLLTGGTEAFF. DNA for the CDR3: TGTGCCAGCAGCTTGTTGACGGGGGGCACTGAAGCTTTCTTT. Looking up the rest from reference TRBV5-6 and TRBJ1-1 gives the full variable domain: DAGVTQSPTHLIKTRGQQVTLRCSPKSGHDTVSWYQQALGQGPQFIFQYYEEEERQRGNFPDRFSGHQFPNYSSELNVNALLLGDSALYLCASSLLTGGTEAFFGQGTRLTVV.

This chain links TRBV18 with TRBJ2-7; no reliable D call. The germline gives CDR1 KGHSH, CDR2 LQKENI. Trimming left V 2 bases short and J 1 base short, with 3 bases between. CDR3 length: 12 residues. The CDR3, as DNA: TGTGCCAGCTCACCAGAGTCCTACGAGCAGTACTTC. Protein: CASSPESYEQYF.

J is TRBJ1-3 and V is TRBV7-8; TRBD1 is a possible D gene (5 bases). The CDR3 length is 16 residues. V was pared by 5 bases and J by 1 base, with 15 bases between. The germline CDR1 and CDR2 sequences are SGHVS and FQNEAQ. CDR3 sequence: CASSVQGAPSGNTIYF. The CDR3 bases are TGTGCCAGCAGCGTGCAGGGTGCTCCTTCTGGAAACACCATATATTTT.

CDR3 DNA sequence: TGTGCCAGCAGCCCCCGGGTTACTAGCTCCTACGAGCAGTACTTC. Protein sequence: CASSPRVTSSYEQYF. The chain recombines TRBV5-4 with TRBJ2-7; a weak D match, TRBD2 (5 bases). The CDR3 sequence is 15 residues long. Germline V lookup: CDR1 SGHNT, CDR2 YYREEE (reference sequence). Trimming cost V 4 bases and J 0 bases, with 14 bases left between them. The whole variable domain, filled in from reference TRBV5-4 and TRBJ2-7, reads ETGVTQSPTHLIKTRGQQVTLRCSSQSGHNTVSWYQQALGQGPQFIFQYYREEENGRGNFPPRFSGLQFPNYSSELNVNALELDDSALYLCASSPRVTSSYEQYFGPGTRLTVT.

The chain links TRBV6-6 to TRBJ1-2; maybe TRBD1 (5 bases). V gave up 7 bases and J gave up 7 bases, with 19 bases separating them. The V gene's germline CDR1 is MNHNY and CDR2 SVGAGI (reference sequence). CDR3 length: 14 amino acids. The CDR3 DNA follows: TGTGCCAGCACCGTCCAGGGAGGGCTGGGTGGCTACACCTTC. Translated, it gives CASTVQGGLGGYTF.

The chain carries TRBV19 and TRBJ2-7, with 7 bases fitting TRBD1. Trimming at V came to 4 bases and at J to 2 bases, leaving 5 bases not matched to a gene. The CDR3 consists of 14 residues. Germline loops: CDR1 LNHDA, CDR2 SQIVND (reference sequence). Here the CDR3 reads CASSKPGQTYEQYF. The CDR3 nucleotides are TGTGCCAGTAGTAAGCCGGGACAGACCTACGAGCAGTACTTC.

The V and J genes are TRBV2 and TRBJ2-7; a weak D match, TRBD1 (7 bases). The CDR3 totals 14 residues. V lost 7 bases and J 5 bases, leaving 18 bases between the germline ends. Per the germline V gene, CDR1 is SNHLY and CDR2 is FYNNEI. CDR3 in DNA: TGTGCCAGCACCTGGAGGGGACAGTTCGACGAGCAGTACTTC. Translating gives CASTWRGQFDEQYF.

This rearrangement joins TRBV6-5 to TRBJ1-6; D is undetermined. Germline V gene sequence: CDR1 MNHEY, CDR2 SVGAGI. Trimming took off 6 bases at V and 7 bases at J, with 10 bases between the two ends. CDR3 length equals 13 residues. DNA for the CDR3: TGTGCCAGCAGCCTCGATCGGAATTCACCCCTCCACTTT. Translated: CASSLDRNSPLHF.

The chain employs TRBV4-3 and TRBJ1-4; D perhaps matches TRBD1 (6 bases). The germline CDR1 and CDR2 sequences are LGHNA and YSLEER. Trimming shortened V by 0 bases and J by 2 bases, and 10 bases separated the two germline ends. The CDR3 is made up of 16 amino acids. In DNA, the CDR3 is TGCGCCAGCAGCCAAGATACCCAGGGGACTAATGAAAAACTGTTTTTT. The encoded protein is CASSQDTQGTNEKLFF.

This clone was detected only once. The rearrangement joins TRBV19 to TRBJ1-2; D is unclear. Germline lookup yields CDR1 LNHDA and CDR2 SQIVND (reference sequence). V was trimmed by 5 bases and J by 5 bases, leaving 21 bases between them. This CDR3 region has 16 residues. The CDR3 DNA reads TGTGCCAGTAGTCCTACTCCTCATACCGCCGGGTATGGCTACACCTTC. The encoded protein is CASSPTPHTAGYGYTF.

The V gene is TRBV7-3, the J gene TRBJ2-3, with TRBD2 identical over 14 bases. Germline-derived CDR1 and CDR2 are SGHTA and FQGTGA. The CDR3 contains 13 residues. The V and J ends lost 5 bases and 11 bases, in that order; junction bases with no gene match: 3. DNA for the CDR3: TGTGCCAGCAGCCAGACTAGCGGGAGGGTGCAGTATTTT. This sequence encodes CASSQTSGRVQYF.

The chain links TRBV5-1 to TRBJ2-3, with 7 nucleotides matching TRBD2. V shed 4 bases and J 8 bases; nucleotides not matched to a gene: 7. CDR3 length equals 13 residues. Germline assignment: CDR1 SGHRS and CDR2 YFSETQ. CDR3 residues: CASSPGGSGTQYF. CDR3 nucleotide sequence: TGCGCCAGCAGCCCCGGGGGGTCCGGTACGCAGTATTTT. Based on the CDR3 plus reference TRBV5-1 and TRBJ2-3, the full variable domain is KAGVTQTPRYLIKTRGQQVTLSCSPISGHRSVSWYQQTPGQGLQFLFEYFSETQRNKGNFPGRFSGRQFSNSRSEMNVSTLELGDSALYLCASSPGGSGTQYFGPGTRLTVL.

This clone was found a few times. The chain uses TRBV11-1 and TRBJ2-7; D gene unclear. The length of the CDR3 is 12 residues. Germline assignment: CDR1 SGHAT and CDR2 FQDESV (reference sequence). V was cut by 4 bases and J by 2 bases, with 6 bases left in between. The CDR3 region is CASSSSPYEQYF. In DNA, the CDR3 is TGTGCCAGCAGCTCCTCCCCCTACGAGCAGTACTTC.

V gene TRBV19 combines with J gene TRBJ1-5; D not certain. The CDR3 sequence is 14 residues long. V was trimmed by 3 bases and J by 2 bases, leaving 8 bases between them. Looked up from germline, CDR1 is LNHDA and CDR2 is SQIVND (reference sequence). The CDR3 sequence: CASSIKSRNQPQHF. For the CDR3, the DNA is TGTGCCAGTAGTATCAAGAGTCGCAATCAGCCCCAGCATTTT.

The rearrangement joins TRBV27 to TRBJ2-7, with D perhaps TRBD2 (5 bases). The V gene lost 6 bases and the J gene lost 7 bases, with 22 bases spanning the gap. Germline V gene sequence: CDR1 MNHEY, CDR2 SMNVEV (reference sequence). The length of the CDR3 is 15 residues. The CDR3 DNA sequence: TGTGCCAGCAGCCTGTTTATGAAGGGCCCGGGGGAGCAGTACTTC. It encodes CASSLFMKGPGEQYF.

The chain employs TRBV5-1 and TRBJ1-2, with 9 bases that match TRBD1. Looked up from germline, CDR1 is SGHRS and CDR2 is YFSETQ. The CDR3 sequence is 14 residues long. V dropped 0 bases and J dropped 9; count of bases not matched to a gene: 6. The CDR3 protein is CASSLARDRASYTF. The CDR3 bases are TGCGCCAGCAGCTTGGCCCGGGACAGGGCGAGCTACACCTTC.

The V gene is TRBV28, the J gene TRBJ2-2; D gene unclear. The CDR3 loop spans 15 amino acids. V lost 2 bases, J lost 1 base, and 8 bases lay in between. The germline CDR1 and CDR2 sequences are MDHEN and SYDVKM. CDR3 sequence (DNA): TGTGCCAGCAGTTTAGACTTTCTGAACACCGGGGAGCTGTTTTTT. Its protein product is CASSLDFLNTGELFF.

The rearrangement links TRBV27 to TRBJ2-7; TRBD1 aligns across 10 bases. This CDR3 is 19 amino acids long. Germline CDR1 and CDR2: MNHEY and SMNVEV (reference sequence). The V gene end was trimmed by 3 bases and the J gene end by 5 bases; junction bases not matched to a gene: 19. In nucleotides, the CDR3 is TGTGCCAGCAGTTTCCGGACAGGGGGTTCTTACGGGAGGCTCAACGAGCAGTACTTC. It translates to CASSFRTGGSYGRLNEQYF.

This clone was seen just once. The chain combines TRBV5-1 with TRBJ2-3; 9 positions match TRBD2. V was clipped by 9 bases and J by 3 bases; unmatched bases: 11. CDR1 is SGHRS and CDR2 is YFSETQ in the germline V gene. The CDR3 runs 15 residues. The CDR3 loop is CATATLAGPTDTQYF. The CDR3 DNA reads as TGCGCCACCGCCACACTAGCGGGTCCGACAGATACGCAGTATTTT.

This clone was detected only a few times. This chain connects TRBV18 to TRBJ2-3; D remains unclear. This CDR3 spans 13 amino acids. V was pared by 5 bases and J by 0 bases, with 6 bases between. CDR1 and CDR2 (germline): KGHSH, LQKENI. CDR3 in DNA: TGTGCCAGCTCAGAGGTCAGCACAGATACGCAGTATTTT. This codes for CASSEVSTDTQYF. Together with reference TRBV18 and TRBJ2-3, the CDR3 gives the full variable domain: NAGVMQNPRHLVRRRGQEARLRCSPMKGHSHVYWYRQLPEEGLKFMVYLQKENIIDESGMPKERFSAEFPKEGPSILRIQQVVRGDSAAYFCASSEVSTDTQYFGPGTRLTVL.

The rearrangement uses TRBV18 and TRBJ1-5, with 8 bases fitting TRBD1. J was trimmed by 4 bases and V by 4 bases; bases with no gene match: 3. Germline V gene data show CDR1 as KGHSH and CDR2 as LQKENI. CDR3 length equals 14 residues. The CDR3 spells CASSQDRVNQPQHF. CDR3 nucleotide sequence: TGTGCCAGCTCACAGGACAGGGTGAATCAGCCCCAGCATTTT.

The chain links TRBV19 to TRBJ1-5, with D maybe TRBD1 (6 bases). V was pared by 3 bases and J by 3 bases, with 15 bases between. CDR1 is LNHDA and CDR2 is SQIVND in the germline V gene (reference sequence). This CDR3 spans 16 amino acids. The CDR3 here is CASSIWGQGNNQPQHF. CDR3 bases: TGTGCCAGTAGTATTTGGGGGCAGGGAAACAATCAGCCCCAGCATTTT.

V gene TRBV5-1 combines with J gene TRBJ1-3; no clear D. Looked up from germline, CDR1 is SGHRS and CDR2 is YFSETQ. This CDR3 region has 15 residues. V was trimmed by 0 bases and J by 4 bases, leaving 11 bases between them. The CDR3 loop reads CASSLDAGRGNTIYF. The CDR3, as DNA: TGCGCCAGCAGCTTGGATGCCGGGAGAGGAAACACCATATATTTT.

This sequence joins TRBV27 and TRBJ2-3, with 13 bases identical to TRBD2. The CDR3 covers 15 residues. Germline CDR1 MNHEY, CDR2 SMNVEV (reference sequence). V shed 6 bases, J shed 3 bases, and the junction held 3 bases outside the gene matches. CDR3: CASSRTSGRTDTQYF. The DNA of the CDR3 is TGTGCCAGCAGCCGGACTAGCGGGAGAACAGATACGCAGTATTTT.

The chain uses TRBV13 and TRBJ1-2; TRBD1 aligns across 7 bases. Germline V CDR1 and CDR2: PRHDT, FYEKMQ (reference sequence). The junction had 17 bases not matched to a gene; V was cut back by 6 bases and J by 4 bases. This CDR3 spans 17 amino acids. CDR3 loop: CASRPPHLTGVRYGYTF. The CDR3, as DNA: TGTGCCAGCAGACCACCACATCTTACAGGGGTCCGCTATGGCTACACCTTC.

The J gene is TRBJ1-4, the V gene TRBV5-1, with 8 positions matching TRBD1. Per the germline V gene, CDR1 is SGHRS and CDR2 is YFSETQ. The CDR3 runs to 15 residues. V lost 4 bases, J lost 5 bases, and 7 bases stayed unmatched. This CDR3 is CASSLTGTGNEKLFF. In DNA form, the CDR3 reads TGCGCCAGCAGCCTAACAGGGACAGGAAATGAAAAACTGTTTTTT.

This sequence joins TRBV5-4 and TRBJ2-7, with D perhaps matching TRBD1 (6 bases). The length of the CDR3 is 13 residues. Germline assignment: CDR1 SGHNT and CDR2 YYREEE (reference sequence). Trimming pared 3 bases from V and 0 bases from J, leaving 7 bases between. CDR3 protein: CASSSDSSYEQYF. CDR3 coding DNA: TGTGCCAGCAGCTCGGACAGCTCCTACGAGCAGTACTTC. The entire variable domain, with the rest obtained from reference TRBV5-4 and TRBJ2-7, is as follows: ETGVTQSPTHLIKTRGQQVTLRCSSQSGHNTVSWYQQALGQGPQFIFQYYREEENGRGNFPPRFSGLQFPNYSSELNVNALELDDSALYLCASSSDSSYEQYFGPGTRLTVT.

This chain links TRBV5-4 with TRBJ1-1, with 7 bases lining up with TRBD1. The CDR3 extends over 14 amino acids. V lost 2 bases to trimming and J lost 7 bases; unmatched junction nucleotides: 8. CDR1 is SGHNT, CDR2 YYREEE, per germline (reference sequence). CDR3 region: CASSLQGPMGEAFF. CDR3 bases: TGTGCCAGCAGCTTACAGGGGCCAATGGGTGAAGCTTTCTTT.

The chain combines TRBV2 with TRBJ2-5; 9 positions agree with TRBD2. The CDR3 runs 12 residues. CDR1 is SNHLY and CDR2 is FYNNEI in the germline V gene. J lost 3 bases, V lost 9 bases, and 2 bases had no gene match. CDR3 sequence reads: CARGGGEETQYF. The CDR3 nucleotides are TGTGCCAGGGGCGGGGGGGAAGAGACCCAGTACTTC.

This clone was found once. This sequence joins TRBV7-2 and TRBJ2-3, with 9 bases identical to TRBD2. The germline CDR1 and CDR2 sequences are SGHTA and FQGNSA. This CDR3 comprises 15 residues. Trimming at V came to 5 bases and at J to 7 bases, leaving 10 bases not matched to a gene. The CDR3 sequence: CASSPRLAEGNTQYF. The CDR3 DNA is TGTGCCAGCAGCCCCCGACTAGCGGAGGGAAATACGCAGTATTTT.

V and J are TRBV12-5 and TRBJ2-2; 11 bases fit TRBD1. Germline CDR1 LGHNT, CDR2 FRNRAP. With 6 bases clipped from V and 4 bases from J, the junction kept 7 bases outside the gene matches. The CDR3 covers 16 residues. CDR3 DNA sequence: TGTGCTAGTGGCTGGGACAGGGGGTGGGTCACCGGGGAGCTGTTTTTT. Translation gives CASGWDRGWVTGELFF.